Listed below are T cell receptor beta chains from one sample, sequenced in a study of T cell changes during pregnancy in multiple sclerosis. Assay: immunoSEQ multiplex PCR; the TCRdb copy retains only in-frame clones and omits some. The data contain about 42,000 clones, nearly 90% of them seen just once; the ten biggest clones take up roughly 0.9%. Source: CD4+ T cells from peripheral blood mononuclear cells, taken after pregnancy. All receptors come from a female donor with multiple sclerosis, enrolled in a pregnancy study. CDR3s include the opening cysteine and the closing phenylalanine or tryptophan. The D gene is left open where the match is weak. The size field is filled for only some rows; it gives once, few, many or a size class.

V gene	clone size	J gene	D gene	CDR3 DNA	CDR3 protein
TRBV5-1	.	TRBJ1-1	.	TGCGCCAGCAGCTTGGAACTCGGGGTCACTGAAGCTTTCTTT	CASSLELGVTEAFF
TRBV15	few	TRBJ2-7	TRBD1	TGTGCCACCAGCAGAGGACAGGGGGCTGATGACGAGCAGTACTTC	CATSRGQGADDEQYF
TRBV9	.	TRBJ1-2	.	TGTGCCAGCAGACGCGACAGTTTAAATGGCTACACCTTC	CASRRDSLNGYTF
TRBV7-3	.	TRBJ2-3	TRBD2	TGTGCCAGCAGCTCCATAGCGGGGGGGCCGTCAGATACGCAGTATTTT	CASSSIAGGPSDTQYF
TRBV6-6	.	TRBJ2-7	TRBD2	TGTGCCAGCAGTTACAGGAGTAGCGGGCCCTACGAGCAGTACTTC	CASSYRSSGPYEQYF
TRBV2	.	TRBJ1-6	.	TGTGCCAGCAGTGATTTACGGGGGGCTTCACCCCTCCACTTT	CASSDLRGASPLHF
TRBV27	.	TRBJ2-5	.	TGTGCCAGCAGGCATAGCCAAGAGACCCAGTACTTC	CASRHSQETQYF
TRBV18	.	TRBJ2-4	.	TGTGCCAGCTCTCCCCCGCAGGGAGCCAAAAACATTCAGTACTTC	CASSPPQGAKNIQYF
TRBV10-3	few	TRBJ1-5	.	TGTGCCATCAGTGGGGGGGATCAGCCCCAGCATTTT	CAISGGDQPQHF
TRBV5-4	.	TRBJ2-7	.	TGTGCCAGCAGATTGGACGGGACCTACGAGCAGTACTTC	CASRLDGTYEQYF
TRBV2	.	TRBJ1-4	.	TGTGCCAGCAGTGAACGGGGTAGTGAAAAACTGTTTTTT	CASSERGSEKLFF
TRBV10-1	.	TRBJ2-7	TRBD1	TGCGCCAGCAGTCAGGGACAGGGCTACGAGCAGTACTTC	CASSQGQGYEQYF
TRBV19	.	TRBJ1-1	TRBD1	TGTGCCAGTACGCGAACAGGGGGCTCGACCACTGAAGCTTTCTTT	CASTRTGGSTTEAFF
TRBV4-2	.	TRBJ1-5	.	TGTGCCAGCAGCGATTTAAGGGGTAGCAATCAGCCCCAGCATTTT	CASSDLRGSNQPQHF
TRBV9	.	TRBJ1-5	.	TGTGCCAGCAGCCGTGGGGAGAATCAGCCCCAGCATTTT	CASSRGENQPQHF
TRBV11-2	.	TRBJ2-7	.	TGTGCCAGCAGCTTTAGACGGGAGAGCTCCTACGAGCAGTACTTC	CASSFRRESSYEQYF
TRBV5-4	.	TRBJ2-1	TRBD1	TGTGCCAGCAGCTTTTCCTTCGGACAGGGGGTGGTCAATGAGCAGTTCTTC	CASSFSFGQGVVNEQFF
TRBV2	.	TRBJ2-1	TRBD1	TGTGCCAGCAGTGAATACAGGGGCTCCTACAATGAGCAGTTCTTC	CASSEYRGSYNEQFF
TRBV30	.	TRBJ1-2	.	TGTGCCTGGAGTTTTCGGGCAGGGTTCACTGGCTACACCTTC	CAWSFRAGFTGYTF
TRBV5-4	.	TRBJ2-5	.	TGTGCCAGCAGCTTTGACACGTACGGGACCCAGTACTTC	CASSFDTYGTQYF
TRBV29-1	.	TRBJ2-3	.	TGCAGCGTTGGAGGGGGACGCGACACAGATACGCAGTATTTT	CSVGGGRDTDTQYF
TRBV6-1	.	TRBJ1-5	TRBD1	TGTGCCAGCAGTGCTCAACCCCGGGGACAGGGAATACCTAGCTATCAGCCCCAGCATTTT	CASSAQPRGQGIPSYQPQHF
TRBV4-3	few	TRBJ1-6	.	TGCGCCAGCAGCCAAGAGGGACATTCGAGCTCACCCCTCCACTTT	CASSQEGHSSSPLHF
TRBV11-2	.	TRBJ2-1	.	TGTGCCAGCAGCCTAGGGGCCGGGGCCTACAATGAGCAGTTCTTC	CASSLGAGAYNEQFF
TRBV5-6	.	TRBJ2-5	TRBD1	TGTGCCAGCAGCCCGGGGGGGACAGGGGGGACCCAGTACTTC	CASSPGGTGGTQYF
TRBV7-9	.	TRBJ2-5	TRBD2	TGTGCCAGCAGCTTAAATGCGGGGGGGCGTGAGACCCAGTACTTC	CASSLNAGGRETQYF
TRBV27	.	TRBJ2-1	TRBD1	TGTGCCAGCAGTTCCGGCCCGCGCAGGGGGTACAATGAGCAGTTCTTC	CASSSGPRRGYNEQFF
TRBV5-1	.	TRBJ2-1	TRBD2	TGCGCCAGCAGCTTGGCAAGGAGCGGGGGGGCCCAGCTCGGCTCCTACAATGAGCAGTTCTTC	CASSLARSGGAQLGSYNEQFF
TRBV6-1	.	TRBJ1-1	.	TGTGCCAGCAACCGACAGTCGAACACTGAAGCTTTCTTT	CASNRQSNTEAFF